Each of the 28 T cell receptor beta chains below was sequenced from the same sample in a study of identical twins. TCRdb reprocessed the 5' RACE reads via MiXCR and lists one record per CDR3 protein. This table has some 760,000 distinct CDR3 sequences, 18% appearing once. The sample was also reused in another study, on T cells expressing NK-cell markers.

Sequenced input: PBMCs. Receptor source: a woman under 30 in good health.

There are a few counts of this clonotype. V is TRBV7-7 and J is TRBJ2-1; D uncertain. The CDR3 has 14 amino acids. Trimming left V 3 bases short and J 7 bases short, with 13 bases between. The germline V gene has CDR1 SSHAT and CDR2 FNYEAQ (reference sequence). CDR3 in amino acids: CASSFTANLNEQFF. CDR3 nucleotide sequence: TGTGCCAGCAGCTTTACCGCCAACCTTAATGAGCAGTTCTTC.

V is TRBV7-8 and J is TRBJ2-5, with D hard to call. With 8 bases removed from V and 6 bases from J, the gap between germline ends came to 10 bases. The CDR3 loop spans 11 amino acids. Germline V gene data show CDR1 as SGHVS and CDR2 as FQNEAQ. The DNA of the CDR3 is TGTGCCAGCTGGGCATCTCAGACCCAGTACTTC. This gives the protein CASWASQTQYF.

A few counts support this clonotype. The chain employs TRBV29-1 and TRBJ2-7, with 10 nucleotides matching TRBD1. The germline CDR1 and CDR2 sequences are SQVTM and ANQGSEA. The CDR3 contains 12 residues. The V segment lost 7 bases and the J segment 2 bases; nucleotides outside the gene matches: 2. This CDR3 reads CSGGQGAYEQYF. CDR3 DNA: TGCAGCGGCGGACAGGGGGCCTACGAGCAGTACTTC.

Written as DNA, the CDR3 is TGTGCCAGAAGCCCTAGCGATTGGTACCAAGAGACCCAGTACTTC. Protein sequence: CARSPSDWYQETQYF. The chain has TRBV7-9 and TRBJ2-5; a possible D gene is TRBD2 (6 bases). The V end was cut by 9 bases, the J end by 0 bases, with 17 bases between. Germline CDR1 reads SEHNR; CDR2 reads FQNEAQ (reference sequence). The CDR3 has 15 residues.

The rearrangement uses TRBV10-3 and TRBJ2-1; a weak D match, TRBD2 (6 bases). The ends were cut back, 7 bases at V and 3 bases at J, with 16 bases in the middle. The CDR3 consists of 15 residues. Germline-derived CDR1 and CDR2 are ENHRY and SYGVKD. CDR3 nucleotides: TGTGCCATCAAGGCTTCTGGGGGGAACTACAATGAGCAGTTCTTC. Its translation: CAIKASGGNYNEQFF.

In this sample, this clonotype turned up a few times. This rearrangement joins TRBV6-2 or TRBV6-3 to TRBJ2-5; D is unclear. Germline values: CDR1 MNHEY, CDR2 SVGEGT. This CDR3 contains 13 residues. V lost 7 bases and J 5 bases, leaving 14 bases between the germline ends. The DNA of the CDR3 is TGTGCCAGCACCCCAAGGCCGCGGGAGACCCAGTACTTC. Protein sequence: CASTPRPRETQYF.

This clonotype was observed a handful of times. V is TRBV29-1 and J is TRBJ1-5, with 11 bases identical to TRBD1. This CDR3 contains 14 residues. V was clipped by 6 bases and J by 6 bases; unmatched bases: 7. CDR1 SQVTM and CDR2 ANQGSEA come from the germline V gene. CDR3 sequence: CSVRTGGGGQPQHF. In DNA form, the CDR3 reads TGCAGCGTGCGGACAGGGGGCGGTGGTCAGCCCCAGCATTTT.

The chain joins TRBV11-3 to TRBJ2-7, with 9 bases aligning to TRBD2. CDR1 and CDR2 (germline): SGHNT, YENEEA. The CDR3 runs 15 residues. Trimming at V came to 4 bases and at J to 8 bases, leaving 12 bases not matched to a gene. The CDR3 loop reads CASSSPVSGGYQQYF. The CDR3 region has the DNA TGTGCCAGCAGCTCCCCGGTTAGCGGGGGTTACCAGCAGTACTTC. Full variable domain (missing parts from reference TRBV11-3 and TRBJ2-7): EAGVVQSPRYKIIEKKQPVAFWCNPISGHNTLYWYLQNLGQGPELLIRYENEEAVDDSQLPKDRFSAERLKGVDSTLKIQPAELGDSAVYLCASSSPVSGGYQQYFGPGTRLTVT.

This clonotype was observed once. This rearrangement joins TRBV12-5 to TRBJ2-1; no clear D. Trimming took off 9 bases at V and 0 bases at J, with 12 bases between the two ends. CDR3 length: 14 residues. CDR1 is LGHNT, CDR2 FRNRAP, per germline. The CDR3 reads CASSGRLSYNEQFF. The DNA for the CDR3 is TGTGCTAGCTCTGGACGGCTCTCCTACAATGAGCAGTTCTTC.

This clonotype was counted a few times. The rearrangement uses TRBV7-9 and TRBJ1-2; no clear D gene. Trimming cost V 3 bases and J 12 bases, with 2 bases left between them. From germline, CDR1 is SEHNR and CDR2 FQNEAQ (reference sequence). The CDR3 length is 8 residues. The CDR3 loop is CASSFNTF. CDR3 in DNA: TGTGCCAGCAGCTTCAACACCTTC.

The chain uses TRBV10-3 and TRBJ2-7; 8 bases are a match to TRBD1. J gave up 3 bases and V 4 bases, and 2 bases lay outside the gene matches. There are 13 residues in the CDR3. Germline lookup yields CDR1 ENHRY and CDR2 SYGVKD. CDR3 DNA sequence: TGTGCCATCAGTGGACAGGGGTACTACGAGCAGTACTTC. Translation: CAISGQGYYEQYF.

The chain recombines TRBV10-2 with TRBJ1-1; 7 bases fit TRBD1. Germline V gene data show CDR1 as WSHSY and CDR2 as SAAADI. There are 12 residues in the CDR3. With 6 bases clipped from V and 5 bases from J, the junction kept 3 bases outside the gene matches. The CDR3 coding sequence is TGCGCCAGCAGGGAGGGGGCAACTGAAGCTTTCTTT. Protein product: CASREGATEAFF.

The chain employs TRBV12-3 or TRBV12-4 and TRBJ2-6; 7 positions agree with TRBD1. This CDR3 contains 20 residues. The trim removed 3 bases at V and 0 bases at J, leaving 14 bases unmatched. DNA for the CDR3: TGTGCCAGCAGTTTTTCGAGAGGGGGCGGCCCCCCCTCTGGGGCCAACGTCCTGACTTTC. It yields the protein CASSFSRGGGPPSGANVLTF.

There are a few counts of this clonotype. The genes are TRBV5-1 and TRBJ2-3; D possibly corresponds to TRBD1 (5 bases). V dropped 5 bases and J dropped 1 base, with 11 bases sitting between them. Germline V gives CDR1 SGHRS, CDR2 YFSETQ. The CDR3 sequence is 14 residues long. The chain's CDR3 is CASRSQGGTDTQYF. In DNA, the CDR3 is TGCGCCAGCAGGTCGCAGGGCGGCACAGATACGCAGTATTTT.

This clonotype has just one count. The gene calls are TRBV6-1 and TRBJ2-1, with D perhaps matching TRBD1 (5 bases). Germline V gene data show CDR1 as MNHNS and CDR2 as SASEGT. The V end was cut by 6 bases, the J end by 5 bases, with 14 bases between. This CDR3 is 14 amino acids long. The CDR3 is CASSRSGWDNEQFF. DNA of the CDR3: TGTGCCAGCAGCCGTTCAGGGTGGGACAATGAGCAGTTCTTC.

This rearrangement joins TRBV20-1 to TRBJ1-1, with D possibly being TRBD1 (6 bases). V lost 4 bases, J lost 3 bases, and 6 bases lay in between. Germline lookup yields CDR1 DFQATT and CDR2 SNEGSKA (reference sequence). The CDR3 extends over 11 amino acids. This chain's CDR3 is CSAKGDTEAFF. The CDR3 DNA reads TGCAGTGCTAAGGGGGACACTGAAGCTTTCTTT.

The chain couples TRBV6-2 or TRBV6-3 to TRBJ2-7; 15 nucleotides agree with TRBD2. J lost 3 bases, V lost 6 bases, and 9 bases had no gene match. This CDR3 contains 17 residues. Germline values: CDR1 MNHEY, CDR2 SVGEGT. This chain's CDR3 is CASRWGLAGGRHYEQYF. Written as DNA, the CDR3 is TGTGCCAGCAGATGGGGACTAGCGGGAGGACGTCACTACGAGCAGTACTTC.

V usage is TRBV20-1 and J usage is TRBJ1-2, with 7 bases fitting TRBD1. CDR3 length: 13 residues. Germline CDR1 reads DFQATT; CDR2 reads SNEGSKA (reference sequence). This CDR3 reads CGREPQGESGYTF. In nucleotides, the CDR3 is TGCGGCCGGGAACCTCAGGGGGAAAGCGGCTACACCTTC.

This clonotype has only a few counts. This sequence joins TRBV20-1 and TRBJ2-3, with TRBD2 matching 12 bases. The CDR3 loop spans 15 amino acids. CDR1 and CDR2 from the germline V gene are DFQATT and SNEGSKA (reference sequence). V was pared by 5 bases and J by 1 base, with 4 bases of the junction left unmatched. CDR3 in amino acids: CSAPSSGGGTDTQYF. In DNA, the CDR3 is TGCAGTGCTCCCTCTAGCGGGGGGGGCACAGATACGCAGTATTTT.

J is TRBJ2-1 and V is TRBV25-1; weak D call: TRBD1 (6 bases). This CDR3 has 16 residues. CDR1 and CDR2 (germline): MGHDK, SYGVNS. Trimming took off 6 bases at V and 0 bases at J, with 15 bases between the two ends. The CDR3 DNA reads TGTGCCAGCAGCGTATTCTCAGGGGACTCCTACAATGAGCAGTTCTTC. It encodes CASSVFSGDSYNEQFF.

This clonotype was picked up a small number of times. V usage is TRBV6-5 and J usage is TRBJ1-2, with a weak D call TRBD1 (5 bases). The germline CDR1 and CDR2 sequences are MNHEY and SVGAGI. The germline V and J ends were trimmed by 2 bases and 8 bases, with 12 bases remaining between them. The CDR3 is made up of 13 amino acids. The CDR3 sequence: CASSYGQGLGYTF. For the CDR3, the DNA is TGTGCCAGCAGTTACGGGCAGGGCTTAGGCTACACCTTC.

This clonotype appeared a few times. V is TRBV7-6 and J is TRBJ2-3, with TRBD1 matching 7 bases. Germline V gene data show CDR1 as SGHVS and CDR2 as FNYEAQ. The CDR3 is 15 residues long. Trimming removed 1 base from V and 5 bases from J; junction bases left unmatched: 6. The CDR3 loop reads CASSLGLGQRDTQYF. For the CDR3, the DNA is TGTGCCAGCAGCTTAGGGTTGGGACAGAGAGATACGCAGTATTTT.

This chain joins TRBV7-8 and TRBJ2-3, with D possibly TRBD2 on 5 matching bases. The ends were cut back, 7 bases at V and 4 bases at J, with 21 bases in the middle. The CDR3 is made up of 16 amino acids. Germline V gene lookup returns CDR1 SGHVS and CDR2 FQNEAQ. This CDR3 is CASKTRTGRVADTQYF. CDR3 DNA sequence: TGTGCCAGCAAGACGAGGACGGGAAGGGTGGCAGATACGCAGTATTTT.

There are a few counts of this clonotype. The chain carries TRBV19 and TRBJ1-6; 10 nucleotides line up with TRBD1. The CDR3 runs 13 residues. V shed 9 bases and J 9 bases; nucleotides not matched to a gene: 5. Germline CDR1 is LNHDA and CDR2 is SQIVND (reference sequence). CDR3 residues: CASEDRGVSPLHF. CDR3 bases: TGTGCCAGCGAGGACAGGGGGGTTTCACCCCTCCACTTT.

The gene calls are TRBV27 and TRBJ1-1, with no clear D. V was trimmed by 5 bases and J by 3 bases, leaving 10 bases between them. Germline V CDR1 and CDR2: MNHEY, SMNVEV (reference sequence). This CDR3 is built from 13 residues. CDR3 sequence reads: CASSPVSYTEAFF. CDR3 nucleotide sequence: TGTGCCAGCAGTCCAGTATCGTACACTGAAGCTTTCTTT.

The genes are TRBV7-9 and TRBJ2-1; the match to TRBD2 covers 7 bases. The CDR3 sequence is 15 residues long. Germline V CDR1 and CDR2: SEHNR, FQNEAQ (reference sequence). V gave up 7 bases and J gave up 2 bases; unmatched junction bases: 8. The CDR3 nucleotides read TGTGCCAGCACCTCTCTGACTAGCACCTACAATGAGCAGTTCTTC. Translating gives CASTSLTSTYNEQFF.

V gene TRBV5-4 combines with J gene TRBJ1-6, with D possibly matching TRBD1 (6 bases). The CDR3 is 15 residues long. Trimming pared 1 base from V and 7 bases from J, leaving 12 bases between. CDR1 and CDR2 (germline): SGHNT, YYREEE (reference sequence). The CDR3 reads CASSLPAGENSPLHF. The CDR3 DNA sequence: TGTGCCAGCAGCTTGCCGGCAGGGGAAAATTCACCCCTCCACTTT. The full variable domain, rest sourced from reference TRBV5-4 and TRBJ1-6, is ETGVTQSPTHLIKTRGQQVTLRCSSQSGHNTVSWYQQALGQGPQFIFQYYREEENGRGNFPPRFSGLQFPNYSSELNVNALELDDSALYLCASSLPAGENSPLHFGNGTRLTVT.

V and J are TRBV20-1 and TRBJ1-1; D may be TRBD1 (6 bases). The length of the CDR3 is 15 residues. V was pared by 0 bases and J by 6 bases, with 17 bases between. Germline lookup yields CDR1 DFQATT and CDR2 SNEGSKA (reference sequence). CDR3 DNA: TGCAGTGCTAGAGATCGTCGGGACACCACAGCTGAAGCTTTCTTT. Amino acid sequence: CSARDRRDTTAEAFF.